Each of the 6 T cell receptor beta chains below was sequenced from the same sample in a study of vaccination effects on CD4 cells after COVID-19 (dated by TCRdb to between 2021 and 2022). No antigen has been assigned to these receptors. The ViraFEST assay stimulated PBMC with viral peptide pools and then used TCR sequencing to identify antigen-specific CD4+ T cell clonotypes by expansion. After about 9 days of culture, CD4+ T cells were isolated with the EasySep CD4+ T cell isolation kit. Healthy vaccine recipients had no prior SARS-CoV-2 infection, confirmed by negative nucleocapsid antibodies before and after vaccination. The library came from the immunoSEQ multiplex PCR assay. TCRdb retrieved this table from immuneACCESS and kept in-frame rearrangements only. Not all clones are present; in checked studies, unresolved V genes account for under half, and no reason is known for the remainder. In this sample the table shows around 79,000 clones, 78% of which occur a single time. In total, the top ten clones hold over 9.5% of the sample.

The sequencing used CD4+ T cells from PBMCs cultured with SARS-CoV-2 spike peptides, collected before COVID-19 vaccination. Taken with the paper, the label for cell subset or site translates to: SARS-CoV-2 spike overlapping peptide pool stimulation. These TCRs come from a human donor who received a COVID-19 vaccine.

This clone was seen a handful of times. The chain couples TRBV24-1 to TRBJ2-5, with a possible D match to TRBD2 (5 bases). The CDR3 covers 12 residues. Trimming pared 5 bases from V and 5 bases from J, leaving 8 bases between. From germline, CDR1 is KGHDR and CDR2 SFDVKD. CDR3 sequence reads: CATSAPGETQYF. In nucleotides, the CDR3 is TGTGCCACCAGTGCCCCGGGGGAGACCCAGTACTTC.

The chain has TRBV15 and TRBJ2-1; 8 nucleotides align to TRBD1. This CDR3 contains 22 residues. Germline assignment: CDR1 LNHNV and CDR2 YYDKDF (reference sequence). The V segment lost 3 bases and the J segment 5 bases; nucleotides outside the gene matches: 27. This chain's CDR3 is CATSSVSPFWAPGPGQDNEQFF. CDR3 nucleotide sequence: TGTGCCACCAGCAGTGTAAGTCCCTTTTGGGCCCCGGGGCCGGGACAGGACAATGAGCAGTTCTTC.

This sequence joins TRBV7-2 and TRBJ1-5; TRBD1 might be the D (5 bases). V was cut by 2 bases and J by 6 bases, with 11 bases left in between. The CDR3 contains 14 residues. Germline loops: CDR1 SGHTA, CDR2 FQGNSA. The CDR3 here is CASSLRQGTQPQHF. The CDR3 DNA is TGTGCCAGCAGCTTAAGGCAGGGAACTCAGCCCCAGCATTTT.

The chain uses TRBV5-1 and TRBJ2-5; D is possibly TRBD2 (7 bases). Germline V gene lookup returns CDR1 SGHRS and CDR2 YFSETQ. Trimming removed 4 bases at V and 5 bases at J, with 27 bases between. The CDR3 totals 18 residues. The CDR3 loop reads CASSPGKAGDLRGETQYF. The CDR3, as DNA: TGCGCCAGCAGCCCTGGTAAGGCGGGGGACCTCAGGGGTGAGACCCAGTACTTC.

The chain joins TRBV24-1 to TRBJ1-2; TRBD1 matches at 8 bases. J was trimmed by 2 bases and V by 5 bases; bases with no gene match: 6. The CDR3 spans 15 residues. Germline-derived CDR1 and CDR2 are KGHDR and SFDVKD. CDR3 region: CATSGATGANYGYTF. The CDR3 coding sequence is TGTGCCACCAGTGGGGCGACAGGGGCAAACTATGGCTACACCTTC.

The J gene is TRBJ2-2, the V gene TRBV6-5, with no clear D. CDR1 is MNHEY, CDR2 SVGAGI, per germline. The CDR3 contains 13 residues. The V end was cut by 5 bases, the J end by 2 bases, with 6 bases between. The CDR3 DNA reads TGTGCCAGCAGTCCACTCAACACCGGGGAGCTGTTTTTT. Its translation: CASSPLNTGELFF.